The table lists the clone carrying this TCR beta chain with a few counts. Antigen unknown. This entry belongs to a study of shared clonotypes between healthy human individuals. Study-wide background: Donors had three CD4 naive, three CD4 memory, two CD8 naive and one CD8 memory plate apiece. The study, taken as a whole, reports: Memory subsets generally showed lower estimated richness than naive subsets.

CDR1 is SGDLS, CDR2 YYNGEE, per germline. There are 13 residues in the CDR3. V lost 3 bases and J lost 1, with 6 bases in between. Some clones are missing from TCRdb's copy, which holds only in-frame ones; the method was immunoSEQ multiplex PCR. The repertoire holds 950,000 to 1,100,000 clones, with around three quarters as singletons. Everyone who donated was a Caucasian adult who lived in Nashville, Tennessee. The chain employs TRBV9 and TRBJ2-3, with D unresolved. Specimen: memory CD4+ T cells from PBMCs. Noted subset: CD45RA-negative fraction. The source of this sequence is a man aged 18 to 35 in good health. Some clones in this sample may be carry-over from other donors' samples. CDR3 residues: CASSGFGTDTQYF. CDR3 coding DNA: TGTGCCAGCAGCGGATTTGGCACAGATACGCAGTATTTT.